This TCR beta chain was retrieved from a study of shared clonotypes between healthy human individuals. Study in general: Used for every donor were three CD4 naive, three CD4 memory, two CD8 naive and one CD8 memory plate. Study observations and caveats: It was observed that about 5% of naive CD4 clonotypes were shared across a few donors. Generation probability values for non-shared clonotypes were lower than those for clonotypes shared by all four donors.

With respect to this clone: Its antigen is not known.

In the sorted-subset replicate PCRs, about 200 ng DNA, around 32,000 T cell genomes, was used. Sequencing used immunoSEQ multiplex PCR; TCRdb keeps in-frame clones, though not all of them. The sample includes 2 million to 3 million clones, around nine tenths of them seen just once. J was trimmed by 4 bases and V by 5 bases; bases with no gene match: 10. CDR1 SEHNR and CDR2 FQNEAQ come from the germline V gene (reference sequence). CDR3 length: 15 residues. Specimen: naive CD4+ T cells sorted from blood. The subset is: CD45RA+ positively selected. The chain couples TRBV7-9 to TRBJ2-7; 8 nucleotides align to TRBD1. The TCR comes from a man in his late teens or twenties in good health. Written as DNA, the CDR3 is TGTGCCAGCAGCCCCGGGGGTCAGGGGGCGTACGAGCAGTACTTC. Translating gives CASSPGGQGAYEQYF.